This TCR beta chain was recovered during a study of blood T cells in healthy people across ages (dated by TCRdb to 2013 to 2016). Study-level background: Template switching captured roughly one uniquely barcoded TCR beta cDNA molecule per two T cells in model experiments. To avoid experimental bias, donors of different ages were spread randomly across the sequencing lanes. Two additional independent replicas of 1 million unique cDNA reads from the same blood draw were analyzed for two donors (one aged 18 to 30 and one aged 80 or older). The donors were split into four age groups: young (average 16 years), middle-aged (around 40), aged (more than 60) and long-lived (approximately 80). To track age-related changes in TCR beta repertoire diversity, the study relied on deep sequencing normalized with unique cDNA molecular identifiers. The full study reports these points: Estimates of total diversity based on one million sequenced T cells were considered lower bounds and underestimates. Because the CMV infection status of the donors was unknown, age-related changes in expanded clonotypes may potentially have been confounded. Observed TCR beta diversity per million T cells fell roughly linearly with age, and a significant reduction was already apparent by age roughly 40. There was a strong correlation between observed TCR beta diversity and the percentage of naive T cells measured by flow cytometry. Since profiling was done on bulk unsorted PBMCs, naive and antigen-experienced compartments could not be conclusively compared. Compared with the aged group, the long-lived group had more naive CD4+ T cells, fewer expanded clones and increased TCR diversity, a pattern suggesting age selection.

The library relied on 5' RACE. The run used an Illumina HiSeq 2500. A second PCR of roughly 7 to 12 cycles was performed with a sample-barcoded 5' primer and a J-beta primer mix. Each TCR beta cDNA molecule received a unique molecular identifier from a template-switch 5' adaptor carrying 12 random nucleotides. At least 2.5 million CDR3-containing paired-end reads were obtained from each sample. First-strand cDNA was synthesized from all RNA with the Mint cDNA synthesis kit, primed by a TRBC-specific oligonucleotide. All cDNA was treated with uracil-DNA glycosylase and then went through a first 18-cycle PCR with the universal primers M1SS and BC2_uni_R. Per the original workflow: Each sample was normalized by randomly selecting 1 million high-quality reads, each carrying a distinct molecular identifier. Instead of being binned into consensus sequences, reads that shared molecular identifiers were thrown out. MiTCR, run with a Q25 quality threshold and the strictest error-elimination algorithm, handled CDR3 identification, clonotype clustering and error correction. Lower-bound total TCR beta diversity was estimated with a nonparametric unseen species model using Euler transformation. TCRdb passed the public sequencing reads through fastp at Q25 and MiXCR, retaining productive beta sequences. Every CDR3 protein is listed once, alongside the most common genes and DNA of its rows. These V and J calls derive from TCRdb rather than the authors' analysis. Counted in this sample were just over 800,000 distinct CDR3 sequences; 62% of them appeared once. The top ten clonotypes cover roughly 26% of the sample.

To note about this clonotype: What this receptor recognizes is not known. Base qualities are not at hand, and no much larger clone is one base apart.

The CDR3 contains 15 residues, cysteine and phenylalanine counted. Kept here is only the CDR3 DNA, which spans 45 bases and is read in frame from base 1. V is pared back by 4 bases and J by 3 bases, with 14 bases lying between the germline termini. Donors were 39 systemically healthy Caucasian individuals from Russia aged roughly 6 to 95 years. Approximately 10 milliliters of peripheral blood were collected from each donor into EDTA-treated Vacutainer tubes. Ficoll-Paque density-gradient centrifugation was used to isolate PBMCs, with at least 6 million per sample. Trizol reagent was used to extract total RNA from the PBMCs, yielding at least 5 micrograms per sample. For every donor, flow cytometry on a PBMC aliquot measured the percentage of naive CD45RAhigh/CD27high T cells.

The sequenced sample consisted of blood. This TCR came from a man between 25 and 39 years old in good health. The chain couples TRBV12-3 or TRBV12-4 to TRBJ2-3; no D segment can be confidently identified. The CDR3 reads CASSSASRKTDTQYF. In nucleotides, the sequence is TGTGCCAGCAGTTCGGCCAGCCGGAAAACAGATACGCAGTATTTT.